This T cell receptor beta chain originates from a study of circulating CD8 cells and anti-PD-1 response in melanoma. Each library started from roughly 15 ng of total RNA using the QIAseq Immune Repertoire TCR panel. TCRdb ran MiXCR on the reads and lists one entry per CDR3 protein. This sample yields about 460 distinct CDR3 sequences, of which more than 7% are seen a single time; nearly 20% belongs to the top ten. In its sample, this clonotype is medium-sized. Sorting of live CD3+CD8+TCRalphabeta+ cells by PD-1 and/or TIGIT gave four subsets. V lost 7 bases and J lost 4, with 11 bases in between. Per the germline V gene, CDR1 is MNHEY and CDR2 is SVGAGI. CDR3 size: 12 residues.

This receptor was identified in a human donor with melanoma. The rearrangement links TRBV6-5 to TRBJ2-7; the D is unclear. This specimen was CD8+ T cells from PBMCs, taken at baseline or after one month of anti-PD-1 therapy (not recorded which). The CDR3 DNA is TGTGCCAGCAACTCCGACAATTACGAGCAGTACTTC. Encoded protein: CASNSDNYEQYF.